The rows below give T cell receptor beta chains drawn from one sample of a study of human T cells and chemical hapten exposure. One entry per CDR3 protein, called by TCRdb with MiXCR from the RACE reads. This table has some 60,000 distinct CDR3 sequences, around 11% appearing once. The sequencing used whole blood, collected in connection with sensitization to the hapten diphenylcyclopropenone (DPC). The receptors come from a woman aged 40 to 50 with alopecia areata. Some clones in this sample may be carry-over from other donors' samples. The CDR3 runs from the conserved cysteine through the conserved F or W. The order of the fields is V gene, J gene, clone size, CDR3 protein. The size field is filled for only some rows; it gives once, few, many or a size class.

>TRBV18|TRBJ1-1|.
CASSPPQNTEAFF
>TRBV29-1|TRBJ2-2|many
CSVGGQLNTGELFF
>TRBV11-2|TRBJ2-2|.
CASSPIGTATGELFF
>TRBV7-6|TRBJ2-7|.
CASSSAGLAGGREQYF
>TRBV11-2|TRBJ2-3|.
CASSLEPPPGALTDTQYF
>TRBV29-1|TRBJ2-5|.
CNEVRQTPGETQYF
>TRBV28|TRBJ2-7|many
CASSLVSSGSGEQYF
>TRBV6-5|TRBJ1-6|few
CASSQQASSHSPLHF
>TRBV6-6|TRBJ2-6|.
CASSPGRAGANVLTF
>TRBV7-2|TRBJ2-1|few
CASSLSRGWNEQFF
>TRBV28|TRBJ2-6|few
CASSFWGAGANVLTF
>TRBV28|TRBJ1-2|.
CASTLQRVARGYTF
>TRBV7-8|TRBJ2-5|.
CASSQGTSEKETQYF
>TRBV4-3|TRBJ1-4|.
CASSQDRGDRGFF
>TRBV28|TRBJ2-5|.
CVSRVDRAETQYF
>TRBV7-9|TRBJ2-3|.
CASSLGAADTQYF
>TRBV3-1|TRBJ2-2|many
CASSRGAGELFF
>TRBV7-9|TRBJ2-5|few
CASSLPLAGQETQYF
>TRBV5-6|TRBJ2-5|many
CASSLVGWSGGRQETQYF
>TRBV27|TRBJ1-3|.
CASTHPGQGNTIYF
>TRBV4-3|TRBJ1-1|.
CASSQERGIMNTEAFF
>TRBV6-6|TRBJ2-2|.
CASSYSKKLGELFF
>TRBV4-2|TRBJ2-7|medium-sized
CASSPLTSSEQYF
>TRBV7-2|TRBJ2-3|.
CASSGRGRADTQYF
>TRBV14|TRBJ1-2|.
CASSHHQGNYGYTF
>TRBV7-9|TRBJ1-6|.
CASSSLGKGANSPLHF
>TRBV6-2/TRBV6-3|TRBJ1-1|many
CASSYAGAEAFF
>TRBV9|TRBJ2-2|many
CASSARRGLAGKTGELFF
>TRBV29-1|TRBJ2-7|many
CSASLPGTGPYEQYF
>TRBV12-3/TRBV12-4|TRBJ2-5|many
CASSFEETQYF
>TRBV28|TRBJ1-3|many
CASSPDYTIYF
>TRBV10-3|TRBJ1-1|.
CAISTDRTNTEAFF
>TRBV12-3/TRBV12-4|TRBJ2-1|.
CASTRELTYNEQFF
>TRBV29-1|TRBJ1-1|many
CSVALSQNTEAFF
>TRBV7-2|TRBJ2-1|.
CASSLAAGGLSSYNEQFF
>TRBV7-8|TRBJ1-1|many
CASSLAGQGSTAFF
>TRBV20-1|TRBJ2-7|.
CSARRLAGGEQYF
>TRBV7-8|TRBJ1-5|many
CASSLAGGPYQPQHF
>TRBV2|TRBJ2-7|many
CASSETGDEQYF
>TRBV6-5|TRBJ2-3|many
CASSLRGLEDTQYF
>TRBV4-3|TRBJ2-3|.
CASSQDERGLGDTQYF
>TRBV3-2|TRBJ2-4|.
CASSRQDAPWAKNIQYF
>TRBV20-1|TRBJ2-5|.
CSALRGQETQYF
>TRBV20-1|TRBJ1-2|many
CSAAQGAIDGYTF
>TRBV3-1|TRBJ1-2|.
CASSQVWTPDGGYTF
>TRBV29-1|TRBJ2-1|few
CSPHYRRGRNEQFF
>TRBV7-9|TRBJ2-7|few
CASGPGFEQYF
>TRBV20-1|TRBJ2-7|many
CSASQPGQLSSYEQYF
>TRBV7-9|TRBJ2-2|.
CASSLLETGELFF